The entry that follows covers one T cell receptor beta chain sequence. Its target is unknown. The data originate from a study of monozygotic twins with inflammatory bowel disease. General study points: IBD patients, compared with healthy twins, shared fewer clonotypes with others (especially with disease activity).

There are 12 residues in the CDR3. Per germline, CDR1 DFQATT and CDR2 SNEGSKA (reference sequence). Incorporation of UMIs carrying a 6-nucleotide sample barcode was performed by template switching. TCRdb reprocessed the 5' RACE reads and reports one entry per CDR3 protein, with no DNA. The repertoire table contains over 350,000 distinct CDR3 sequences. V gene TRBV20-1 combines with J gene TRBJ1-1; without DNA, the TCRdb call of TRBD1 cannot be checked. The sequenced sample was blood. The clonotype comes from a human donor with ulcerative colitis or Crohn's disease, or a healthy co-twin of an affected twin (not recorded which). CDR3 amino acids: CSAITGEVEAFF.